This passage covers 10 T cell receptor beta chains from one sample sequenced in a study of spatial heterogeneity in lung cancer. TCRdb independently ran MiXCR on the 5' RACE reads; one entry per CDR3 protein. Altogether 110,000 or so distinct CDR3 sequences are present, about a tenth being singletons, with the ten largest covering roughly a quarter. Time point noted: blood at routine non-recurrence follow-up after resection. Sequences were derived from PBMCs, sampled at follow-up. These receptors all come from a female donor with early-stage non-small cell lung cancer.

The J gene is TRBJ1-4, the V gene TRBV6-5; D is unresolved. This CDR3 has 15 residues. Trimming took off 0 bases at V and 4 bases at J, with 9 bases between the two ends. Germline V gene data show CDR1 as MNHEY and CDR2 as SVGAGI. CDR3 coding DNA: TGTGCCAGCAGTTACTCGGGAGTACTTAATGAAAAACTGTTTTTT. This sequence encodes CASSYSGVLNEKLFF.

This clonotype was picked up a small number of times. CDR3 DNA sequence: TGCGCCAGCAGCACGTACGGGGAGGATGGCTACACCTTC. Protein sequence: CASSTYGEDGYTF. This chain links TRBV5-1 with TRBJ1-2; D gene ambiguous. V lost 4 bases and J 6 bases, leaving 13 bases between the germline ends. Germline values: CDR1 SGHRS, CDR2 YFSETQ. This CDR3 has 13 residues.

The chain couples TRBV28 to TRBJ1-5; TRBD1 matches at 10 bases. This CDR3 is 15 amino acids long. Germline CDR1 MDHEN, CDR2 SYDVKM. Trimming removed 3 bases from V and 9 bases from J; junction bases left unmatched: 8. In DNA, the CDR3 is TGTGCCAGCAGTTTCGGGACAGGGGCTATATGGCCCCAGCATTTT. Translation: CASSFGTGAIWPQHF.

This clonotype turned up a few times. The chain is built from TRBV28 and TRBJ2-1; 11 nucleotides agree with TRBD2. Germline-derived CDR1 and CDR2 are MDHEN and SYDVKM. This CDR3 is 18 amino acids long. V dropped 2 bases and J dropped 2; count of bases not matched to a gene: 8. The CDR3 here is CASSLRLSGLAAYNEQFF. For the CDR3, the DNA is TGTGCCAGCAGTTTAAGGCTTTCGGGACTAGCGGCCTACAATGAGCAGTTCTTC. Looking up the rest from reference TRBV28 and TRBJ2-1 gives the full variable domain: DVKVTQSSRYLVKRTGEKVFLECVQDMDHENMFWYRQDPGLGLRLIYFSYDVKMKEKGDIPEGYSVSREKKERFSLILESASTNQTSMYLCASSLRLSGLAAYNEQFFGPGTRLTVL.

The rearrangement joins TRBV12-3 or TRBV12-4 to TRBJ2-2, with 9 bases identical to TRBD2. V was clipped by 3 bases and J by 7 bases; unmatched bases: 9. There are 16 residues in the CDR3. The chain's CDR3 is CASSFYLAGYFGELFF. The CDR3 coding sequence is TGTGCCAGCAGTTTTTATCTAGCGGGATATTTCGGGGAGCTGTTTTTT.

The CDR3 spells CASSENTEAFF. In DNA form, the CDR3 reads TGTGCCAGCAGCGAAAACACTGAAGCTTTCTTT. This chain links TRBV28 with TRBJ1-1; D unresolved. V shed 6 bases and J shed 2 bases, with 4 bases lying between them. Germline V gives CDR1 MDHEN, CDR2 SYDVKM. The CDR3 is made up of 11 amino acids. The variable domain in full, with the rest retrieved from reference TRBV28 and TRBJ1-1, is DVKVTQSSRYLVKRTGEKVFLECVQDMDHENMFWYRQDPGLGLRLIYFSYDVKMKEKGDIPEGYSVSREKKERFSLILESASTNQTSMYLCASSENTEAFFGQGTRLTVV.

This clonotype was seen more than once but under ten times. The chain has TRBV29-1 and TRBJ2-3; 9 nucleotides align to TRBD2. The CDR3 has 14 residues. The V gene end was trimmed by 7 bases and the J gene end by 3 bases; junction bases not matched to a gene: 8. CDR1 is SQVTM and CDR2 is ANQGSEA in the germline V gene. This CDR3 reads CSAAAGGGTDTQYF. CDR3 sequence (DNA): TGCAGCGCTGCAGCGGGAGGAGGGACAGATACGCAGTATTTT.

This clonotype was picked up many times. The rearrangement uses TRBV28 and TRBJ1-1, with a tentative D call TRBD1 (5 bases). Germline V gene data show CDR1 as MDHEN and CDR2 as SYDVKM. The CDR3 is 13 amino acids. Trimming removed 8 bases from V and 5 bases from J, with 15 bases in between. CDR3 sequence reads: CASHFWGVTEAFF. CDR3 sequence (DNA): TGTGCCAGCCATTTTTGGGGGGTGACTGAAGCTTTCTTT.

There are many counts of this clonotype. The rearrangement uses TRBV18 and TRBJ1-4; 7 bases align to TRBD1. V dropped 4 bases and J dropped 4; count of bases not matched to a gene: 3. This CDR3 is built from 14 residues. The germline V gene has CDR1 KGHSH and CDR2 LQKENI. CDR3 sequence: CASSLGTVNEKLFF. CDR3 DNA sequence: TGTGCCAGCTCACTGGGGACAGTTAATGAAAAACTGTTTTTT.

There are many counts of this clonotype. The J gene is TRBJ1-6, the V gene TRBV7-6; 9 bases match TRBD1. Trimming at V came to 5 bases and at J to 11 bases, leaving 7 bases not matched to a gene. The germline V gene encodes CDR1 SGHVS and CDR2 FNYEAQ. The CDR3 sequence is 14 residues long. The chain's CDR3 is CASSPGGQGTPLHF. For the CDR3, the DNA is TGTGCCAGCAGCCCAGGGGGACAGGGAACACCCCTCCACTTT.